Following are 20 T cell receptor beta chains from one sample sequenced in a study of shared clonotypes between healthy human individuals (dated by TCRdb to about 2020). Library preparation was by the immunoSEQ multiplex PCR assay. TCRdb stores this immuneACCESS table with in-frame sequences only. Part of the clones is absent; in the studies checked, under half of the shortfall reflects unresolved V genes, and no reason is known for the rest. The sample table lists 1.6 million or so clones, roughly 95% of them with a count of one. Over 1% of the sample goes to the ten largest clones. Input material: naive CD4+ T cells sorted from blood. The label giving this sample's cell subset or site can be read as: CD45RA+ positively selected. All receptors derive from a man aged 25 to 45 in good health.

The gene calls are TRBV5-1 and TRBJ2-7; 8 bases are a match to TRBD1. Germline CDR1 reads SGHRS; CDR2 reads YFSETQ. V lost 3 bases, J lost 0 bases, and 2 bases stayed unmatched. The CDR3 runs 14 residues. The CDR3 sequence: CASSWTGLSYEQYF. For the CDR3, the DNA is TGCGCCAGCAGCTGGACAGGGCTCTCCTACGAGCAGTACTTC.

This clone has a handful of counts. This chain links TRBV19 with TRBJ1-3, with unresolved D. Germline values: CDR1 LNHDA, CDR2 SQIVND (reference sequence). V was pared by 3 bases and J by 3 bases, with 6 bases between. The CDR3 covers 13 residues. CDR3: CASSISVGNTIYF. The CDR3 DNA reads TGTGCCAGTAGTATCTCCGTTGGAAACACCATATATTTT.

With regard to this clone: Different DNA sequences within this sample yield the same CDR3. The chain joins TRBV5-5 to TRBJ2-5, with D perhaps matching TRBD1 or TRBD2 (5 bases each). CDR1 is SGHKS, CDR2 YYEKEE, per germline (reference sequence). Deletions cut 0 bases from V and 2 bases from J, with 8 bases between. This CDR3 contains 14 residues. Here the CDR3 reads CASSLGGGQETQYF. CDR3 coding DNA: TGTGCCAGCAGCTTGGGTGGGGGACAAGAGACCCAGTACTTC.

CDR3 sequence: CASSLGQDPSYEQYF. The CDR3 region has the DNA TGTGCCAGCAGCTTGGGACAGGATCCTTCCTACGAGCAGTACTTC. The V call is TRBV5-8, the J call TRBJ2-7, with D tentatively TRBD1 (6 bases). The CDR3 has 15 residues. Trimming stripped 0 bases from V and 1 base from J, with 11 bases between. CDR1 is SGHTS, CDR2 YDEGEE, per germline.

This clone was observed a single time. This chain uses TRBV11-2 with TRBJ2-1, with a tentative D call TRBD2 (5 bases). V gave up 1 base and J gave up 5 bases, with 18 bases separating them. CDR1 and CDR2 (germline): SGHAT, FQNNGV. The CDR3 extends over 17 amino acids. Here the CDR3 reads CASSLVRRAPVNNEQFF. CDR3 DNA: TGTGCCAGCAGCTTAGTAAGGCGGGCTCCAGTAAACAATGAGCAGTTCTTC. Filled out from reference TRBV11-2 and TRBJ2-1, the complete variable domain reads EAGVAQSPRYKIIEKRQSVAFWCNPISGHATLYWYQQILGQGPKLLIQFQNNGVVDDSQLPKDRFSAERLKGVDSTLKIQPAKLEDSAVYLCASSLVRRAPVNNEQFFGPGTRLTVL.

CDR3 nucleotide sequence: TGTGCCAGCAGTGATGATAAGTGGCCCAGGGAGACCCAGTACTTC. It translates to CASSDDKWPRETQYF. This chain uses TRBV6-1 with TRBJ2-5; D gene ambiguous. This CDR3 region has 15 residues. Trimming took 3 bases from V and 5 from J, leaving 16 bases between them. Germline loops: CDR1 MNHNS, CDR2 SASEGT.

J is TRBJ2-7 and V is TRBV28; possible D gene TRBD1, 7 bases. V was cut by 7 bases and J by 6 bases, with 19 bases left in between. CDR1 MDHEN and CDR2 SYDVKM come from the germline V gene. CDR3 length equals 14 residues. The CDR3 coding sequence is TGTGCCAGCATCACTCGACAGGGAGGTAGCGAGCAGTACTTC. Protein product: CASITRQGGSEQYF.

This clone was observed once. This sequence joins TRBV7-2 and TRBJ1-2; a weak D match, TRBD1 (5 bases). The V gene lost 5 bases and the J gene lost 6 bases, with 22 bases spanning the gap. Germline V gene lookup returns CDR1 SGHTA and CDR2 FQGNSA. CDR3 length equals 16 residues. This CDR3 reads CASSPGLLYITDGYTF. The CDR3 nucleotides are TGTGCCAGCAGCCCGGGACTGTTATATATCACCGATGGCTACACCTTC.

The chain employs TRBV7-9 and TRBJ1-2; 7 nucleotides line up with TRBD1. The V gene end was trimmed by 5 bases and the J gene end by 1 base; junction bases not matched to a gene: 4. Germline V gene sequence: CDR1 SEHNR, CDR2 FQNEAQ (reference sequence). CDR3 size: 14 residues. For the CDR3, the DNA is TGTGCCAGCAGCGCCGGACAGGTTAACTATGGCTACACCTTC. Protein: CASSAGQVNYGYTF.

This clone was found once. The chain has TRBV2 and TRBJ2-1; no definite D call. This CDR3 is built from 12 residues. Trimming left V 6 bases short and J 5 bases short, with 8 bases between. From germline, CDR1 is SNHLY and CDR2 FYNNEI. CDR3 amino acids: CASRGNDNEQFF. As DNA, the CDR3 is TGTGCCAGCAGGGGAAACGACAATGAGCAGTTCTTC.

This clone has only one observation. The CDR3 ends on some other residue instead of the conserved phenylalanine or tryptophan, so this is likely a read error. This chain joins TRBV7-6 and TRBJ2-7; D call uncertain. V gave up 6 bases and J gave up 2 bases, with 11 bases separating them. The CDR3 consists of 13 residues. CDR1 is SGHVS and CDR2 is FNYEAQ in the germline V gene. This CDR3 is CASSLQSPYEQYS. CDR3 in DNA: TGTGCCAGCAGTTTACAGTCCCCCTACGAGCAGTACTCC.

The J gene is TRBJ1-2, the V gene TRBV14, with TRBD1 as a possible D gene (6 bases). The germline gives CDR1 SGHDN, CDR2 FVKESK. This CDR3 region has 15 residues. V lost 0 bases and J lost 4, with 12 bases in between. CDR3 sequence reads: CASSQDIGQIYGYTF. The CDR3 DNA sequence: TGTGCCAGCAGCCAAGATATCGGACAGATCTATGGCTACACCTTC.

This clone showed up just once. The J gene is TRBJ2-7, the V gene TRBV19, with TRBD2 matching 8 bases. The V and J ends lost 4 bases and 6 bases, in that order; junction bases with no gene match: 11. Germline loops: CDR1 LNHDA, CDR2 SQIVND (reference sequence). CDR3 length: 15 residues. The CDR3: CASSKSGTRLPEQYF. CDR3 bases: TGTGCCAGTAGTAAATCCGGGACTAGATTGCCCGAGCAGTACTTC.

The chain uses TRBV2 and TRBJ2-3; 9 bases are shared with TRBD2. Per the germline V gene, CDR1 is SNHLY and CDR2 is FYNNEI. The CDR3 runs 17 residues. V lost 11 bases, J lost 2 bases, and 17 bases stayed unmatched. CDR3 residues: CALTTPMTSGNTDTQYF. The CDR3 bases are TGTGCCTTAACGACCCCAATGACTAGCGGCAACACAGATACGCAGTATTTT.

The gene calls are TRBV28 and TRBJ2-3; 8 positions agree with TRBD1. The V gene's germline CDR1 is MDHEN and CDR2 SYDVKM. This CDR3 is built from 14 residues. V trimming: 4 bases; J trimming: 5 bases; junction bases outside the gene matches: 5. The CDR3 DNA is TGTGCCAGCAGTTCAACAGGGGGAGGAGATACGCAGTATTTT. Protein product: CASSSTGGGDTQYF.

In DNA, the CDR3 is TGTGCCAGCAGCTACTTCGACAGGGGGACCTACAATGAGCAGTTCTTC. Translation gives CASSYFDRGTYNEQFF. V is TRBV5-4 and J is TRBJ2-1, with 9 nucleotides matching TRBD1. After removal of 3 bases from V and 2 bases from J, the junction contained 6 bases not matched to a gene. From germline, CDR1 is SGHNT and CDR2 YYREEE (reference sequence). The CDR3 loop spans 16 amino acids.

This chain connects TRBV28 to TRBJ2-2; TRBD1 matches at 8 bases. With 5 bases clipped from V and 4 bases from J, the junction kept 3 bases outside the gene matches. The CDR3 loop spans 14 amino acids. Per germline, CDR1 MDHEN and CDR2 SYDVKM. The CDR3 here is CASSGTGVTGELFF. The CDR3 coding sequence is TGTGCCAGCAGTGGGACAGGAGTCACCGGGGAGCTGTTTTTT.

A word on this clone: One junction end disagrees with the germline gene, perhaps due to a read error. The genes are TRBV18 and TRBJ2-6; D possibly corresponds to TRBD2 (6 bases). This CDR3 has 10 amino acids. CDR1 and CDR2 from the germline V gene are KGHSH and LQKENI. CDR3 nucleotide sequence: TGTGCCAGCTCACCACATCAACTAGCCTGG. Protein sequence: CASSPHQLAW.

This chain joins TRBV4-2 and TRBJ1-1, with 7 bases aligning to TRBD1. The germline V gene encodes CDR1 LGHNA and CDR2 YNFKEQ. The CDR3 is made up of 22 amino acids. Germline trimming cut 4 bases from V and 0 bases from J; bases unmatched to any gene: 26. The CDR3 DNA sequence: TGTGCCAGCAGCCTCCGTCCGTTATCTGGCGCCCGGGACAGAAGACTGAACACTGAAGCTTTCTTT. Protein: CASSLRPLSGARDRRLNTEAFF.

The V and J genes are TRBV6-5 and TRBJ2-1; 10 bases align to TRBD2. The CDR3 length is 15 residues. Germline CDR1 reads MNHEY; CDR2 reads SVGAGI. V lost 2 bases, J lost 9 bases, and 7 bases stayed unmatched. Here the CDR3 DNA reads TGTGCCAGCAGTTACCAGCCTAGCGGGAGTAGTGAGCAGTTCTTC. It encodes CASSYQPSGSSEQFF.